These T cell receptor beta chains were read from a single sample in a study of regulatory T cells in long-lasting Graves disease. Each CDR3 protein is one row after TCRdb ran MiXCR on the multiplex PCR reads. The sample lists 550,000 to 600,000 distinct CDR3 sequences, about 16% occurring once. This sample also belongs to another study, concerning T cells in Graves' hyperthyroidism and ophthalmopathy.

Here the sequenced sample was peripheral blood mononuclear cells (PBMCs), taken at new diagnosis, from a patient treated with antithyroid drugs. The receptors stem from a man aged 18 to 35 with Graves disease. Both conserved end residues are part of each CDR3. Fields, in order: D gene, J gene, V gene, clone size, CDR3 DNA, CDR3 protein. D genes are given only for firm matches. Rows give clone size only sometimes, using once, few, many, or a class for an expanded clone.

>TRBD1|TRBJ2-2|TRBV7-9|few
TGTGCCAGCAGATGGGGACAGGGGGCGAACACCGGGGAGCTGTTTTTT
CASRWGQGANTGELFF
>.|TRBJ2-7|TRBV20-1|many
TGCAGTGCTAGATCCCCCGGGGGTCCCAGCTACGAGCAGTACTTC
CSARSPGGPSYEQYF
>TRBD2|TRBJ2-1|TRBV20-1|many
TGCAGTGCTAGTCAGACTAGCGGGGAGCAGTTCTTC
CSASQTSGEQFF
>TRBD1|TRBJ1-4|TRBV9|few
TGTGCCAGCAGCATCGGGACAGGGAATGAAAAACTGTTTTTT
CASSIGTGNEKLFF
>.|TRBJ1-2|TRBV27|many
TGTGCCAGCAGTTTAAGACAGGCAGCTGGCTACACCTTC
CASSLRQAAGYTF
>TRBD2|TRBJ2-7|TRBV20-1|.
TGCAGTGCTAGAGATGGTAGCGGGCCCTACGAGCAGTACTTC
CSARDGSGPYEQYF
>.|TRBJ2-7|TRBV27|few
TGTGCCAGCAGTTTAGGGCTCGGCGGAGCCGTTTACGAGCAGTACTTC
CASSLGLGGAVYEQYF
>.|TRBJ2-1|TRBV29-1|many
TGCAGCGTGAACAGCAATGAGCAGTTCTTC
CSVNSNEQFF
>TRBD2|TRBJ2-7|TRBV18|once
TGTGCCAGCTCACCGCCTAGCGGGGGGACCTACGAGCAGTACTTC
CASSPPSGGTYEQYF
>.|TRBJ1-1|TRBV13|.
TGTGCCAGCAGCCCTAAAAGTTCAACCCCGAACACTGAAGCTTTCTTT
CASSPKSSTPNTEAFF
>.|TRBJ2-2|TRBV5-4|.
TGTGCCAGCAGCTTGGACCGGACCGGGGAGCTGTTTTTT
CASSLDRTGELFF
>.|TRBJ2-5|TRBV7-2|few
TGTGCCAGCAGCTTAGTGGGGACCGTAGAGACCCAGTACTTC
CASSLVGTVETQYF
>TRBD2|TRBJ2-1|TRBV6-1|.
TGTGCCAGCACCTCGGGTAGCGGGAGTTCCTACAATGAGCAGTTCTTC
CASTSGSGSSYNEQFF
>.|TRBJ1-1|TRBV12-3/TRBV12-4|many
TGTGCCAGCAGCGGCTGGGGGAACACTGAAGCTTTCTTT
CASSGWGNTEAFF
>.|TRBJ1-5|TRBV12-3/TRBV12-4|many
TGTGCCAGCTCGGGGCCGCTGGGTCAGCCCCAGCATTTT
CASSGPLGQPQHF
>.|TRBJ2-2|TRBV12-3/TRBV12-4|few
TGTGCCAGCAGTTTAGCGTGGGCGGCCGGGGAGCTGTTTTTT
CASSLAWAAGELFF
>TRBD1|TRBJ2-7|TRBV27|.
TGTGCCAGCAGTATTAACAGGGGGCGCGAGCAGTACTTC
CASSINRGREQYF
>.|TRBJ2-7|TRBV10-1|few
TGCGCCAGCAGCCCGACGGGCACCCCGGACGAGCAGTACTTC
CASSPTGTPDEQYF
>.|TRBJ2-6|TRBV2|many
TGTGCCAGCAGGGACCCCGGGGCCTCTGGGGCCAACGTCCTGACTTTC
CASRDPGASGANVLTF
>.|TRBJ1-1|TRBV5-1|many
TGCGCCAGCAGCTTGGCCTCAAGGTTCGAGGCTTTCTTT
CASSLASRFEAFF
>TRBD1|TRBJ1-6|TRBV20-1|.
TGCAGTGCTAGAGCTTTACAGGGGGATTCACCCCTCCACTTT
CSARALQGDSPLHF
>TRBD1|TRBJ1-2|TRBV28|many
TGTGCCAGCAGTCCGGGACAGGGCGCGAACTACTATGGCTACACCTTC
CASSPGQGANYYGYTF
>.|TRBJ1-6|TRBV4-1|few
TGCGCCAGCAGCTCCGCCGGGGGCGGAGCGGCTTCACCCCTCCACTTT
CASSSAGGGAASPLHF
>.|TRBJ2-1|TRBV7-2|many
TGTGCCAGCAGCTTAGAACTCGATTCAAATGAGCAGTTCTTC
CASSLELDSNEQFF
>.|TRBJ2-5|TRBV20-1|many
TGCAGTGCTAGAGTTGGGTTACAAGAGACCCAGTACTTC
CSARVGLQETQYF
>.|TRBJ2-7|TRBV20-1|.
TGCAGTGCGACCGGGACGGGCTGGGAGCAGTACTTC
CSATGTGWEQYF
>.|TRBJ1-1|TRBV18|.
TGTGCCAGCTCACGGAACCGGGGCAGCCAAAACACTGAAGCTTTCTTT
CASSRNRGSQNTEAFF
>.|TRBJ1-1|TRBV7-9|few
TGTGCCAGCAGCGGGGGTAACGGTGAAGCTTTCTTT
CASSGGNGEAFF
>.|TRBJ2-7|TRBV11-2|many
TGTGCCAGCAGCTGGTCCGGGGACGAGCAGTACTTC
CASSWSGDEQYF
>.|TRBJ2-5|TRBV18|many
TGTGCCAGCTCACCAGCCTCGCAAGAGACCCAGTACTTC
CASSPASQETQYF
>.|TRBJ2-5|TRBV27|many
TGTGCCAGCAGTCCCAGGGTTGGACCCTTAGAGACCCAGTACTTC
CASSPRVGPLETQYF
>.|TRBJ1-1|TRBV19|.
TGTGCCAGTAGTGAGGCTCGGAACCCTGAAGCTTTCTTT
CASSEARNPEAFF
>.|TRBJ2-2|TRBV10-1|few
TGCGCCAGCAGGGACGAGAACACCGGGGAGCTGTTTTTT
CASRDENTGELFF
>.|TRBJ2-7|TRBV27|few
TGTGCCAGCAGTTTATCTTGGGGGGACGAGCAGTACTTC
CASSLSWGDEQYF
>TRBD1|TRBJ1-1|TRBV6-2/TRBV6-3|.
TGTGCCAGCAGCTACGCCCAACTAAGCTTCCAGGAAAGCACAGGGGGCAACACTGAAGCTTTCTTT
CASSYAQLSFQESTGGNTEAFF
>.|TRBJ1-1|TRBV6-5|many
TGTGCCAGCTGTTGGGGGGGCATGAACACTGAAGCTTTCTTT
CASCWGGMNTEAFF
>TRBD1|TRBJ1-2|TRBV20-1|many
TGCAGTGCTGGAGACCAGGGGGCCTATGGCTACACCTTC
CSAGDQGAYGYTF
>TRBD1|TRBJ2-7|TRBV28|few
TGTGCCAGCATAGGGGCGACAGGGTCCTACGAGCAGTACTTC
CASIGATGSYEQYF
>TRBD1|TRBJ1-2|TRBV3-1|many
TGTGCCAGCAGCCAAGTGGGACAGGGGGGTGGCTACACCTTC
CASSQVGQGGGYTF
>.|TRBJ2-4|TRBV29-1|.
TGCAGCGTTGAAATGGGGGGCTCCTACAATGAGCAGTACTTC
CSVEMGGSYNEQYF
>.|TRBJ1-2|TRBV7-9|many
TGTGCCAGCAGCTTGTACGGGCCCGGCCCCATTTATGGCTACACCTTC
CASSLYGPGPIYGYTF
>.|TRBJ1-2|TRBV6-5|many
TGTGCCAGCAGTTCTGATAACTATGGCTACACCTTC
CASSSDNYGYTF
>.|TRBJ2-2|TRBV28|few
TGTGCCAGCAGTTTAAAGGTTCCCGGGGAGCTGTTTTTT
CASSLKVPGELFF
>.|TRBJ1-1|TRBV3-1|many
TGTGCCAGCAGCCCCCGGGGGAGGGACGGGGTCACTGAAGCTTTCTTT
CASSPRGRDGVTEAFF
>.|TRBJ2-6|TRBV11-2|many
TGTGCCAGCAGCTTGACGGTCCAAAACGTCCTGACTTTC
CASSLTVQNVLTF
>.|TRBJ2-7|TRBV3-1|few
TGTGCCAGCAGCCAAGCTCGAAATAGCTTCTCCTACGAGCAGTACTTC
CASSQARNSFSYEQYF
>TRBD1|TRBJ2-5|TRBV12-3/TRBV12-4|.
TGTGCCAGCAGTCCGGGACAGGATCCGGAGACCCAGTACTTC
CASSPGQDPETQYF
>TRBD1|TRBJ1-1|TRBV7-9|few
TGTGCCAGCAGCTTAGCGGGGGGGATACAGGGGCGGAACACTGAAGCTTTCTTT
CASSLAGGIQGRNTEAFF
>.|TRBJ1-1|TRBV12-3/TRBV12-4|many
TGTGCCAGCAGTTTAATAGGGAACACTGAAGCTTTCTTT
CASSLIGNTEAFF
>.|TRBJ2-5|TRBV27|many
TGTGCCAGCAGTCGGGGACAAACCAACTGGGAGGAGACCCAGTACTTC
CASSRGQTNWEETQYF